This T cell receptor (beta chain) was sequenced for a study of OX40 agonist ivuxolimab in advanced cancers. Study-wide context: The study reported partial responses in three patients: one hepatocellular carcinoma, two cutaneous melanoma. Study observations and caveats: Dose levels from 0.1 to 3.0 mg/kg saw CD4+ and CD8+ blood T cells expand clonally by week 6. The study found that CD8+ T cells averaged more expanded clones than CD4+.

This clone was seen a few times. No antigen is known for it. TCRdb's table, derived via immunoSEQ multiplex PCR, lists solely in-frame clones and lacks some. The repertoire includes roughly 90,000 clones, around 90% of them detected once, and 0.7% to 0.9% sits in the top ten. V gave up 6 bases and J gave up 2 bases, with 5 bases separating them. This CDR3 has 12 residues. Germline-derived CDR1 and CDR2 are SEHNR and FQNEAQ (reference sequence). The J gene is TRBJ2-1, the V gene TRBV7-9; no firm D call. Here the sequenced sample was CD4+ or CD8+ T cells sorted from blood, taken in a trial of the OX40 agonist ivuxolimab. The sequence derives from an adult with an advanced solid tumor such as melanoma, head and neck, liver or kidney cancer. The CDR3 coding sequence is TGTGCCAGCAGGTCTACCTACAATGAGCAGTTCTTC. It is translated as CASRSTYNEQFF.